The rows below give T cell receptor beta chains drawn from one sample of a study of T cell changes during pregnancy in multiple sclerosis. The method was immunoSEQ multiplex PCR; TCRdb's version includes in-frame clones alone and lacks a portion of them. Among approximately 92,000 clones listed, 92% were seen once. The source material was peripheral blood, sampled in the first trimester of pregnancy. The origin of the receptors is a female donor with multiple sclerosis, enrolled in a pregnancy study. Both conserved end residues are part of each CDR3. A D gene is named only where the DNA matches it firmly. Not all rows give a size; the values are once, few, many and, for expanded clones, a class.

d_gene,v_gene,abundance,j_gene,CDR3nt,CDR3aa
.,TRBV28,.,TRBJ2-7,TGTGCCAGCAGCTCCTCCTACGAGCAGTACTTC,CASSSSYEQYF
TRBD2,TRBV7-9,.,TRBJ2-1,TGTGCCAGCAGCTTAAGGGAACTAGCGGGAGTTCCCAATGAGCAGTTCTTC,CASSLRELAGVPNEQFF
TRBD1,TRBV4-1,.,TRBJ2-3,TGCGCCAGCAGCCGTAGGACAGGAGGCGGCACAGATACGCAGTATTTT,CASSRRTGGGTDTQYF
.,TRBV6-6,.,TRBJ2-7,TGTGCCAGCAGTTACGGTCTAGCTGGATACGAGCAGTACTTC,CASSYGLAGYEQYF
.,TRBV7-6,.,TRBJ2-7,TGTGCCAGCAGCTTAGATCCAGCGGAAACCTACGAGCAGTACTTC,CASSLDPAETYEQYF
TRBD2,TRBV2,.,TRBJ2-5,TGTGCCAGCATCCGCCCCATTAGCGGGAGGTATCAAGAAGAGACCCAGTACTTC,CASIRPISGRYQEETQYF
TRBD1,TRBV7-3,.,TRBJ2-7,TGTGCCAGCAGCTTCGGACAGGGCTACGAGCAGTACTTC,CASSFGQGYEQYF
.,TRBV5-1,.,TRBJ1-1,TGCGCCAGCAGCCGGGGGAACACTGAAGCTTTCTTT,CASSRGNTEAFF
.,TRBV6-5,once,TRBJ1-1,TGTGCCAGCAGTTACTCAAGCTCGGTTGAAGCTTTCTTT,CASSYSSSVEAFF
TRBD1,TRBV7-9,.,TRBJ1-2,TGTGCCAGCAGCCTAGGACAGGGAGTATTACGGGGTGGCTACACCTTC,CASSLGQGVLRGGYTF
.,TRBV7-7,.,TRBJ2-7,TGTGCCAGCAGCCTGGGGAGAGGAGACGAGCAGTACTTC,CASSLGRGDEQYF
.,TRBV7-6,.,TRBJ1-1,TGTGCCAGCAGCTCAGCAGGGAGTGAAGCTTTCTTT,CASSSAGSEAFF
TRBD1,TRBV6-1,few,TRBJ1-1,TGTGCCAGCAGGGACAGGGCCTTCACTGAAGCTTTCTTT,CASRDRAFTEAFF
.,TRBV28,.,TRBJ1-1,TGTGCCAGCAGTCCGGCAGGGTTTAGGAACACTGAAGCTTTCTTT,CASSPAGFRNTEAFF
TRBD2,TRBV7-2,.,TRBJ2-1,TGTGCCAGCAGCTTAGCGTCTAGCGGCCTCTACAATGAGCAGTTCTTC,CASSLASSGLYNEQFF
TRBD2,TRBV27,.,TRBJ2-1,TGTGCCAGCGGGGACTGGGGACTAGCGGGATCCTACAATGAGCAGTTCTTC,CASGDWGLAGSYNEQFF
.,TRBV6-1,.,TRBJ2-5,TGTGCCAGCAGTGAAGCGCTAGGATTAGGGAGAGAGACCCAGTACTTC,CASSEALGLGRETQYF
TRBD1,TRBV25-1,.,TRBJ1-1,TGTGCCAGCGACGCAGGGGGGTACACTGAAGCTTTCTTT,CASDAGGYTEAFF
.,TRBV27,medium-sized,TRBJ1-2,TGTGCCAGCAGTTTCGAGGGAAACTATGGCTACACCTTC,CASSFEGNYGYTF
TRBD1,TRBV19,.,TRBJ2-6,TGTGCCAGTAGCCTTCCGCCGGGACAGGGGAGGTTACCTGGGGCCAACGTCCTGACTTTC,CASSLPPGQGRLPGANVLTF
TRBD2,TRBV30,.,TRBJ2-2,TGTGCCTGGGGGGGACTAGCGGAAAACACCGGGGAGCTGTTTTTT,CAWGGLAENTGELFF
.,TRBV5-4,.,TRBJ1-4,TGTGCCAGCAGCTTGAAAGGGGGTGCGGGTAATGAAAAACTGTTTTTT,CASSLKGGAGNEKLFF
.,TRBV13,.,TRBJ2-7,TGTGCCAGCAGCCCGGACCCCCCAGGGGTCAGCTCCTACGAGCAGTACTTC,CASSPDPPGVSSYEQYF
.,TRBV9,.,TRBJ2-3,TGTGCCAGCAGCGTACGGGGGAATGGGGGCACAGATACGCAGTATTTT,CASSVRGNGGTDTQYF
TRBD2,TRBV19,once,TRBJ2-3,TGTGCCAGTAGTTCAGCCCCTAGCGGCTCCCGGACAGATACGCAGTATTTT,CASSSAPSGSRTDTQYF
.,TRBV7-3,.,TRBJ2-3,TGTGCCAGCAGCTTGAGTCCCGGAGAGGGCGCAGATACGCAGTATTTT,CASSLSPGEGADTQYF
TRBD2,TRBV11-2,.,TRBJ2-7,TGTGCCAGCAGCTATACGACTAGCGGACCCTACGAGCAGTACTTC,CASSYTTSGPYEQYF
TRBD2,TRBV9,.,TRBJ2-7,TGTGCCAGCAGCGTAGGGACTAGCGGGAGACCCTACGAGCAGTACTTC,CASSVGTSGRPYEQYF
TRBD2,TRBV9,.,TRBJ2-3,TGTGCCAGCAGCGTAGTTGGTTTTGGGGGGGGCACAGATACGCAGTATTTT,CASSVVGFGGGTDTQYF
.,TRBV7-2,.,TRBJ2-7,TGTGCCAGCAGCTCGCGACCCAGAGGGACCTACGAGCAGTACTTC,CASSSRPRGTYEQYF
TRBD2,TRBV30,.,TRBJ2-7,TGTGCCTGGAGACTAGCGGGAGGGCTTACCTACGAGCAGTACTTC,CAWRLAGGLTYEQYF
.,TRBV5-1,.,TRBJ2-7,TGCGCCAGCAGCTTGGTGGCACATGATATCTACGAGCAGTACTTC,CASSLVAHDIYEQYF
TRBD1,TRBV11-3,.,TRBJ1-5,TGTGCCAGCAGCTTTAGGGGGCGCGGGAATCAGCCCCAGCATTTT,CASSFRGRGNQPQHF
TRBD1,TRBV5-6,.,TRBJ2-1,TGTGCCAGCAGCTTCTGGACAGGGGGCCGGTCCTACAATGAGCAGTTCTTC,CASSFWTGGRSYNEQFF
.,TRBV5-1,.,TRBJ1-1,TGCGCCAGCAGCTTTGCGGTTGTGGACACTGAAGCTTTCTTT,CASSFAVVDTEAFF
TRBD2,TRBV4-3,once,TRBJ2-1,TGCGCCAGCAGCCAAGATCTGCTAGCGGGAATGGGGTGGAATGAGCAGTTCTTC,CASSQDLLAGMGWNEQFF
.,TRBV6-1,.,TRBJ2-2,TGTGCCAGCAGTGATCGAGGGTTCGGGGAGCTGTTTTTT,CASSDRGFGELFF
.,TRBV30,.,TRBJ1-3,TGTGCCTGGAGTGTAAGGGGCACGGACACCATATATTTT,CAWSVRGTDTIYF
.,TRBV4-1,.,TRBJ1-5,TGCGCCAGCAGCCAAGAATTTGGCAGGCTTAGCAATCAGCCCCAGCATTTT,CASSQEFGRLSNQPQHF
TRBD2,TRBV4-1,.,TRBJ2-4,TGCGCCAGCAGCCAAACAAGGGCGGGAGGGCCGCAAAACATTCAGTACTTC,CASSQTRAGGPQNIQYF
.,TRBV21-1,.,TRBJ2-7,TGTGCCAGCAGCAAAGTAACACTAGCGGTAACCTACGAGCAGTACTTC,CASSKVTLAVTYEQYF
TRBD1,TRBV28,.,TRBJ2-2,TGTGCCAGCAGTCCAAAATCGGCAAGGACAGGGTTCGGCGGGGAGCTGTTTTTT,CASSPKSARTGFGGELFF
TRBD2,TRBV27,few,TRBJ2-2,TGTGCCAGCAGTTTGCAACTTCCCGGGACTAGCGGGGTTAACACCGGGGAGCTGTTTTTT,CASSLQLPGTSGVNTGELFF
TRBD1,TRBV10-3,.,TRBJ1-1,TGTGCCATCAGCGAGACAGGGGGCACTGAAGCTTTCTTT,CAISETGGTEAFF
TRBD1,TRBV30,.,TRBJ2-7,TGTGCCTGGAGCCACCAGACAGGGGGCGAGCAGTACTTC,CAWSHQTGGEQYF
TRBD1,TRBV5-5,once,TRBJ1-1,TGTGCCAGCAGCTTGACAGGGGGACTTGGGACTGAAGCTTTCTTT,CASSLTGGLGTEAFF
.,TRBV7-3,.,TRBJ2-1,TGTGCCAGCAGCTTAGGCAACAATGAGCAGTTCTTC,CASSLGNNEQFF
.,TRBV28,.,TRBJ2-3,TGTGCCAGCAACAAGCGGTTCACAGATACGCAGTATTTT,CASNKRFTDTQYF
TRBD2,TRBV29-1,.,TRBJ2-1,TGCAGCGTTCGGGGACTAGCGGGAGGTCGCGATGAGCAGTTCTTC,CSVRGLAGGRDEQFF
TRBD2,TRBV19,.,TRBJ2-5,TGTGCCAGCCTTCGCGGGGGATTACAAGAGACCCAGTACTTC,CASLRGGLQETQYF
TRBD2,TRBV4-1,.,TRBJ2-1,TGCGCCAGCAGCCAAGGTCTCCGTGTGGGAGGGGACTACAATGAGCAGTTCTTC,CASSQGLRVGGDYNEQFF
.,TRBV5-4,.,TRBJ1-1,TGTGCCAGCCTTAGGAAAAGCAGACCGGGGACTGAAGCTTTCTTT,CASLRKSRPGTEAFF
TRBD1,TRBV15,.,TRBJ2-7,TGTGCCACCAGCAGAGATTTAGACAGGGCCTACGAGCAGTACTTC,CATSRDLDRAYEQYF
.,TRBV6-6,.,TRBJ1-1,TGTGCCAGCAGAAGAGGACAAATGAACACTGAAGCTTTCTTT,CASRRGQMNTEAFF
TRBD1,TRBV7-8,.,TRBJ1-1,TGTGCCAGCAGCCCAAGGGACAGCCTGAACACTGAAGCTTTCTTT,CASSPRDSLNTEAFF
TRBD1,TRBV4-2,.,TRBJ2-1,TGTGCCAGCGCCAGGGGGCTTAAGAATGAGCAGTTCTTC,CASARGLKNEQFF
.,TRBV6-4,.,TRBJ2-2,TGTGCCAGCAGTGAAGTCGGCGGGACCGGGGAGCTGTTTTTT,CASSEVGGTGELFF
.,TRBV6-1,.,TRBJ2-7,TGTGTCAAGCGGCCCACCTACGAGCAGTACTTC,CVKRPTYEQYF
.,TRBV18,.,TRBJ2-7,TGTGCCAGCTCACCACCGACAGCCTACGAGCAGTACTTC,CASSPPTAYEQYF
TRBD1,TRBV9,.,TRBJ1-2,TGTGCCAGCAGCTACGGACAGGGGGGTGGCTACACCTTC,CASSYGQGGGYTF